This T cell receptor (beta chain) was identified in a study of CD4+ T cells in melanoma. Whole-study results and caveats: A reported correlation linked neoantigen-specific CD4+ T cells to CD8+, macrophage and B cell function. Neoantigen-specific CD4+ T cells in melanoma reportedly had diverse differentiation states.

Sequencing used immunoSEQ multiplex PCR; TCRdb keeps in-frame clones, though not all of them. The sample includes roughly 9,200 clones, around two thirds of them seen just once. This clone has just one count. The target antigen is unknown. The CDR3 is 18 amino acids. V shed 4 bases and J 6 bases; nucleotides not matched to a gene: 17. Germline lookup yields CDR1 PRHDT and CDR2 FYEKMQ (reference sequence). Material: cells from a culture (not recorded whether cultured in vitro). The sequence derives from a human donor with melanoma. The chain couples TRBV13 to TRBJ1-2; 10 nucleotides line up with TRBD1. In nucleotides, the CDR3 is TGTGCCAGCAGCTCTCTCCGGGACAGGGGACCCGTATGGAATGGCTACACCTTC. Translation: CASSSLRDRGPVWNGYTF.